What follows are 17 T cell receptor beta chains derived from one specimen sequenced in a study of blood T cell repertoires in COVID-19. Produced via immunoSEQ multiplex PCR; TCRdb's table is partial and in-frame only. The sample holds 110,000 to 150,000 clones; roughly 90% are singletons and the top ten take roughly 2.9%. The sample consisted of peripheral blood. The receptor set was obtained from a man aged 55 to 70 with active or convalescent COVID-19.

Here the CDR3 DNA reads TGTGCCAGCACCGAGGCGGGAGCAACTAATGAAAAACTGTTTTTT. This sequence encodes CASTEAGATNEKLFF. The gene calls are TRBV27 and TRBJ1-4; unclear D gene. Deletions cut 7 bases from V and 0 bases from J, with 12 bases between. The CDR3 runs 15 residues. CDR1 MNHEY and CDR2 SMNVEV come from the germline V gene (reference sequence).

V gene TRBV7-8 combines with J gene TRBJ2-7, with D possibly being TRBD1 (5 bases). V was pared by 2 bases and J by 4 bases, with 15 bases between. CDR3 length: 15 residues. Germline assignment: CDR1 SGHVS and CDR2 FQNEAQ. CDR3 DNA: TGTGCCAGCAGCTTATCCCAGGGAACAATTTACGAGCAGTACTTC. The encoded protein is CASSLSQGTIYEQYF.

This chain links TRBV7-8 with TRBJ2-5; 11 positions match TRBD2. CDR3 size: 18 residues. The V and J ends lost 2 bases and 5 bases, in that order; junction bases with no gene match: 13. Germline V gene lookup returns CDR1 SGHVS and CDR2 FQNEAQ. The CDR3 DNA sequence: TGTGCCAGCAGCTTAACGGGTGGAGTAGCGGGAGGGCAGGAGACCCAGTACTTC. The encoded protein is CASSLTGGVAGGQETQYF.

On this clone itself: Within the sample, other DNA sequences also encode this same CDR3. The V gene is TRBV24-1, the J gene TRBJ2-4; 9 bases are a match to TRBD1. CDR1 and CDR2 from the germline V gene are KGHDR and SFDVKD. J lost 1 base, V lost 4 bases, and 4 bases had no gene match. The CDR3 runs 16 residues. CDR3 nucleotide sequence: TGTGCCACCAGTGAAGGGACAGGGAAGGCCAAAAACATTCAGTACTTC. Translation gives CATSEGTGKAKNIQYF.

The rearrangement joins TRBV7-2 to TRBJ1-2; D is possibly TRBD1 (6 bases). The germline V and J ends were trimmed by 0 bases and 4 bases, with 18 bases remaining between them. Germline V gene sequence: CDR1 SGHTA, CDR2 FQGNSA. This CDR3 has 17 residues. CDR3 sequence reads: CASSLAAGAGAGYGYTF. CDR3 bases: TGTGCCAGCAGCTTAGCGGCGGGGGCGGGGGCAGGCTATGGCTACACCTTC.

This clone came up once. This chain connects TRBV6-2 or TRBV6-3 to TRBJ2-7; D uncertain. V lost 0 bases and J 3 bases, leaving 6 bases between the germline ends. Germline assignment: CDR1 MNHEY and CDR2 SVGEGT. This CDR3 has 13 amino acids. This CDR3 reads CASSYSYGYEQYF. The CDR3 nucleotides read TGTGCCAGCAGTTACTCGTACGGCTACGAGCAGTACTTC.

The V and J genes are TRBV15 and TRBJ2-1; TRBD2 agrees at 13 bases. The CDR3 has 15 residues. Germline V CDR1 and CDR2: LNHNV, YYDKDF (reference sequence). With 5 bases clipped from V and 9 bases from J, the junction kept 7 bases outside the gene matches. The CDR3 DNA reads as TGTGCCACCAGCTGGACTAGCGGGAGTAAGGGTGAGCAGTTCTTC. It codes for CATSWTSGSKGEQFF.

V gene TRBV14 combines with J gene TRBJ1-3, with D possibly TRBD1 on 6 matching bases. The germline V gene encodes CDR1 SGHDN and CDR2 FVKESK. Trimming shortened V by 0 bases and J by 3 bases, and 6 bases separated the two germline ends. This CDR3 contains 14 residues. CDR3 loop: CASSQDRGGNTIYF. The DNA of the CDR3 is TGTGCCAGCAGCCAAGACAGGGGTGGAAACACCATATATTTT.

This clone was detected once. V gene TRBV11-2 combines with J gene TRBJ2-5, with 8 bases fitting TRBD2. After removal of 8 bases from V and 0 bases from J, the junction contained 8 bases not matched to a gene. The germline CDR1 and CDR2 sequences are SGHAT and FQNNGV. This CDR3 contains 15 residues. CDR3 in DNA: TGTGCCAGCCGTTTAGCGGGGAGCCACCAAGAGACCCAGTACTTC. Protein product: CASRLAGSHQETQYF.

The V gene is TRBV11-1, the J gene TRBJ2-7, with 11 bases identical to TRBD2. J lost 3 bases, V lost 5 bases, and 6 bases had no gene match. CDR3 length equals 15 residues. Per the germline V gene, CDR1 is SGHAT and CDR2 is FQDESV (reference sequence). The CDR3 reads CASSDSGRGYYEQYF. CDR3 DNA sequence: TGTGCCAGCAGCGATAGCGGGAGGGGTTACTACGAGCAGTACTTC.

This clone occurred once. The CDR3: CASSIRAGERDPEAFF. CDR3 DNA sequence: TGTGCCAGTAGTATTAGGGCAGGGGAAAGGGACCCTGAAGCTTTCTTT. This chain links TRBV19 with TRBJ1-1, with D perhaps matching TRBD1 (6 bases). Trimming removed 3 bases at V and 6 bases at J, with 20 bases between. CDR3 length equals 16 residues. From germline, CDR1 is LNHDA and CDR2 SQIVND (reference sequence).

V and J are TRBV6-5 and TRBJ2-7; weak D call: TRBD2 (6 bases). V shed 4 bases and J shed 7 bases, with 17 bases lying between them. CDR1 is MNHEY, CDR2 SVGAGI, per germline. The CDR3 consists of 14 residues. The CDR3 region is CASSSGLLTPEQYF. In DNA, the CDR3 is TGTGCCAGCAGTTCTGGACTACTGACTCCGGAGCAGTACTTC.

The chain links TRBV18 to TRBJ2-7, with 9 bases identical to TRBD2. Germline CDR1 KGHSH, CDR2 LQKENI. The CDR3 length is 14 residues. The junction had 3 bases not matched to a gene; V was cut back by 3 bases and J by 3 bases. CDR3 nucleotide sequence: TGTGCCAGCTCACCGACTAGCGGAAACTACGAGCAGTACTTC. Translating gives CASSPTSGNYEQYF.

The V call is TRBV5-6, the J call TRBJ2-7, with D unresolved. Trimming pared 2 bases from V and 3 bases from J, leaving 12 bases between. CDR1 is SGHDT and CDR2 is YYEEEE in the germline V gene. This CDR3 is 14 amino acids long. CDR3 in amino acids: CASSFGSAYYEQYF. In DNA, the CDR3 is TGTGCCAGCAGCTTCGGGTCGGCCTACTACGAGCAGTACTTC. The full variable domain, its missing parts supplied by reference TRBV5-6 and TRBJ2-7, is DAGVTQSPTHLIKTRGQQVTLRCSPKSGHDTVSWYQQALGQGPQFIFQYYEEEERQRGNFPDRFSGHQFPNYSSELNVNALLLGDSALYLCASSFGSAYYEQYFGPGTRLTVT.

J is TRBJ2-5 and V is TRBV5-6; 10 bases map to TRBD2. Germline CDR1 is SGHDT and CDR2 is YYEEEE. CDR3 length: 17 residues. J lost 7 bases, V lost 1 base, and 13 bases had no gene match. The CDR3 reads CASSLLRTSGSTWTQYF. DNA for the CDR3: TGTGCCAGCAGCTTGTTACGGACTAGCGGATCCACTTGGACCCAGTACTTC.

This chain joins TRBV19 and TRBJ1-1; no firm D call. The CDR3 is 13 residues long. V was shortened by 2 bases and J by 4 bases, with 8 bases between the two germline ends. The germline CDR1 and CDR2 sequences are LNHDA and SQIVND (reference sequence). The CDR3 DNA follows: TGTGCCAGTAGTATAAGCTCGGGCACTGAAGCTTTCTTT. Its protein is CASSISSGTEAFF.

The chain uses TRBV28 and TRBJ1-3; D is perhaps TRBD1 (5 bases). CDR3 length equals 14 residues. Per germline, CDR1 MDHEN and CDR2 SYDVKM. Deletions cut 4 bases from V and 3 bases from J, with 10 bases between. In nucleotides, the CDR3 is TGTGCCAGCAGTTCCAGGGTGGATGGAAACACCATATATTTT. This sequence encodes CASSSRVDGNTIYF.